This passage covers 7 T cell receptor beta chains from one sample sequenced in a study of blood T cell repertoires in COVID-19 (dated by TCRdb to 2018 to 2021). Receptor libraries were prepared by the immunoSEQ multiplex PCR assay. The clones in this table, taken by TCRdb from immuneACCESS, are in-frame only. Not every clone is retained; where verified, under half of the shortfall comes from an unresolved V gene, and the cause of the rest is unknown. For this sample there are a few hundred thousand clones; more than 80% appear just once. Roughly 6.7% of the sample rests with the top ten. The sample taken for sequencing was peripheral blood. Receptors originate from a man between 18 and 29 years old who had recovered from COVID-19.

The rearrangement uses TRBV7-9 and TRBJ2-6; 7 nucleotides agree with TRBD1. The CDR3 loop spans 17 amino acids. The germline V gene encodes CDR1 SEHNR and CDR2 FQNEAQ (reference sequence). V was pared by 2 bases and J by 0 bases, with 4 bases of the junction left unmatched. CDR3 in amino acids: CASSLLGGASGANVLTF. CDR3 nucleotides: TGTGCCAGCAGCTTACTAGGGGGCGCCTCTGGGGCCAACGTCCTGACTTTC.

The rearrangement joins TRBV18 to TRBJ1-5, with 9 positions matching TRBD1. Per germline, CDR1 KGHSH and CDR2 LQKENI. The J segment lost 4 bases and the V segment lost 3 bases, leaving 7 bases of the junction unmatched. The CDR3 is made up of 16 amino acids. The chain's CDR3 is CASSPGTGTRNQPQHF. The CDR3, as DNA: TGTGCCAGCTCACCCGGGACAGGGACGAGAAATCAGCCCCAGCATTTT.

The chain carries TRBV27 and TRBJ2-1; 7 nucleotides line up with TRBD2. The CDR3 has 16 residues. The V segment lost 5 bases and the J segment 2 bases; nucleotides outside the gene matches: 9. Looked up from germline, CDR1 is MNHEY and CDR2 is SMNVEV (reference sequence). The DNA of the CDR3 is TGTGCCAGCAGTAGCCAGACCGGGAGGCCCTACAATGAGCAGTTCTTC. Translation: CASSSQTGRPYNEQFF.

V and J are TRBV3-1 (or the pseudogene TRBV3-2) and TRBJ1-5; possibly TRBD1 for D (5 bases). CDR1 and CDR2 from the germline V gene are LGHDT and YNNKEL (reference sequence). The V end lost 0 bases, the J end lost 2 bases, and 17 bases lay between the germline ends. The length of the CDR3 is 18 residues. CDR3 residues: CASSQEGQVGVGNQPQHF. The CDR3 DNA is TGTGCCAGCAGCCAAGAGGGGCAGGTTGGTGTAGGCAATCAGCCCCAGCATTTT.

This chain links TRBV5-1 with TRBJ2-1; D not resolved. The CDR3 spans 16 residues. The V and J ends lost 0 bases and 0 bases respectively, with 10 bases between them. Germline CDR1 is SGHRS and CDR2 is YFSETQ. CDR3 protein: CASSLAGQSSYNEQFF. The CDR3 DNA follows: TGCGCCAGCAGCTTGGCAGGTCAAAGCTCCTACAATGAGCAGTTCTTC.

The chain employs TRBV5-1 and TRBJ2-7, with D possibly TRBD2 on 5 matching bases. The CDR3 runs to 12 residues. Germline V gene sequence: CDR1 SGHRS, CDR2 YFSETQ. V gave up 4 bases and J gave up 3 bases, with 8 bases separating them. CDR3 coding DNA: TGCGCCAGCAGCCCGGGGTTCTACGAGCAGTACTTC. This sequence encodes CASSPGFYEQYF.

The CDR3 DNA reads TGTGCCAGCAGCGCCTCGACCGCCCCGGGACAGGGAGTCTCCTACGAGCAGTACTTC. This gives the protein CASSASTAPGQGVSYEQYF. This chain connects TRBV9 to TRBJ2-7; 9 positions agree with TRBD1. Germline V gene lookup returns CDR1 SGDLS and CDR2 YYNGEE. This CDR3 has 19 amino acids. V dropped 3 bases and J dropped 0; count of bases not matched to a gene: 16.